This TCR beta chain was sequenced during a study of shared clonotypes between healthy human individuals. General study points: Relative to their counterparts shared across all four donors, non-shared clonotypes exhibited diminished generation probabilities.

CDR1 and CDR2 (germline): SEHNR, FQNEAQ (reference sequence). The V segment lost 6 bases and the J segment 1 base; nucleotides outside the gene matches: 6. This CDR3 spans 16 amino acids. The data were produced by immunoSEQ multiplex PCR, yet TCRdb's version contains in-frame clones alone and is incomplete. The sample shows over a million clones, approximately 98% of them seen only once. This clone appeared once. The antigen is not known. This chain joins TRBV7-9 and TRBJ2-7, with 13 bases matching TRBD2. Sequenced sample: naive CD4+ T cells sorted from blood. Subset given: CD45RA+ positively selected. The TCR sequence derives from a man aged 25-40 years in good health. CDR3 sequence reads: CASRGPGLAGSYEQYF. The DNA for the CDR3 is TGTGCCAGCAGAGGACCGGGACTAGCGGGATCCTACGAGCAGTACTTC.